Here is one TCR beta chain with its context. In the original workflow: Amplification from reference gene primers served as the basis for estimated nucleated cell counts. Clones were sequenced by immunoSEQ multiplex PCR, and TCRdb holds only the in-frame ones, with some missing. D and trimming come from the DNA, and the V and J calls and clone size come from that table. The sample carries about 360,000 clones, 70% to 90% recorded once. These data belong to a study of blood T cell repertoires in COVID-19. In the study overall: COVID-19 samples, acute and convalescent, were from the United States, Italy and Spain. PBMCs, B-cell-depleted T cells, or T cells were the source of the cDNA or gDNA that made up the material.

The J segment lost 2 bases and the V segment lost 7 bases, leaving 3 bases of the junction unmatched. The CDR3 runs to 13 residues. The germline V gene encodes CDR1 SNHLY and CDR2 FYNNEI. The Seattle patients, enrolled during active infection, were followed longitudinally. The chain carries TRBV2 and TRBJ1-2, with TRBD1 matching over 8 bases. The receptor was isolated from an older woman with COVID-19, enrolled during active disease. The sample was peripheral blood. The DNA for the CDR3 is TGTGCCAGCAAACAGGGGGTAAACTATGGCTACACCTTC. It codes for CASKQGVNYGYTF.